The 20 T cell receptor beta chains below were found in one sample sequenced in a study of response to subunit inactivated influenza vaccine. TCRdb re-analysed the RT-PCR reads in MiXCR, keeping a single row per CDR3 protein. The profile shows 450,000 to 600,000 distinct CDR3 sequences, approximately 15% of them singletons. Source: CD4+ T cells sorted from PBMCs, taken approximately 25 months after vaccination. Every receptor here comes from a man aged 50 to 69 who received an inactivated influenza vaccine.

This clonotype was recorded a few times. The V call is TRBV5-1, the J call TRBJ2-1, with TRBD2 identical over 10 bases. The germline V gene encodes CDR1 SGHRS and CDR2 YFSETQ. Trimming cost V 0 bases and J 7 bases; bases outside gene matches: 7. This CDR3 has 16 amino acids. The CDR3 region is CASSLALASGSNEQFF. The CDR3 bases are TGCGCCAGCAGCTTGGCCTTGGCTAGCGGGAGTAATGAGCAGTTCTTC. The complete variable domain, with remaining parts taken from reference TRBV5-1 and TRBJ2-1, reads KAGVTQTPRYLIKTRGQQVTLSCSPISGHRSVSWYQQTPGQGLQFLFEYFSETQRNKGNFPGRFSGRQFSNSRSEMNVSTLELGDSALYLCASSLALASGSNEQFFGPGTRLTVL.

CDR3 DNA sequence: TGTGCCAGCAGTTTAGGACAGCGGGCTGGGGGCTACACCTTC. This translates into CASSLGQRAGGYTF. V is TRBV27 and J is TRBJ1-2; D might be TRBD1 (6 bases). This CDR3 is 14 amino acids long. The V and J ends lost 2 bases and 8 bases respectively, with 15 bases between them. The germline V gene has CDR1 MNHEY and CDR2 SMNVEV (reference sequence).

The rearrangement links TRBV10-3 to TRBJ2-7; 11 bases line up with TRBD1. The germline CDR1 and CDR2 sequences are ENHRY and SYGVKD. This CDR3 has 13 amino acids. Germline trimming cut 10 bases from V and 3 bases from J; bases unmatched to any gene: 5. The CDR3, as DNA: TGTGCCACCTCGGGACAGGGGGGCTACGAGCAGTACTTC. Protein sequence: CATSGQGGYEQYF.

This clonotype showed up just a few times. This chain joins TRBV6-1 and TRBJ2-1; D is perhaps TRBD1 or TRBD2 (5 bases each). V dropped 5 bases and J dropped 2 bases, with 16 bases sitting between them. CDR1 is MNHNS, CDR2 SASEGT, per germline. The CDR3 has 16 residues. The CDR3 coding sequence is TGTGCCAGCAGTCGTACCGGGACGGGTGCCTACAATGAGCAGTTCTTC. It yields the protein CASSRTGTGAYNEQFF.

This chain connects TRBV29-1 to TRBJ1-4; TRBD1 is a possible D gene (5 bases). The V end was cut by 3 bases, the J end by 0 bases, with 8 bases between. In germline, CDR1 is SQVTM, CDR2 ANQGSEA. The CDR3 is made up of 14 amino acids. The chain's CDR3 is CSVEGPSTNEKLFF. DNA for the CDR3: TGCAGCGTTGAGGGGCCTTCAACTAATGAAAAACTGTTTTTT.

This chain joins TRBV21-1 and TRBJ2-1; the table's D call of TRBD2 was not tested on the DNA. TRBV21-1 is deemed a pseudogene. The CDR3 is made up of 20 amino acids. CDR3 coding DNA: TGTGCCAGCAGCAAGGGGACTAGCGGGAGAATTGCAAGCTCCTACAATGAGCAGTTCTTC. The encoded protein is CASSKGTSGRIASSYNEQFF.

The chain links TRBV2 to TRBJ2-4; perhaps TRBD1 as D (5 bases). Trimming took off 9 bases at V and 0 bases at J, with 12 bases between the two ends. Germline lookup yields CDR1 SNHLY and CDR2 FYNNEI. The CDR3 is made up of 14 amino acids. The CDR3 DNA reads TGTGCCAGGAGCCGACAGTTAGCCAAAAACATTCAGTACTTC. Translating gives CARSRQLAKNIQYF.

This chain joins TRBV6-5 and TRBJ1-5, with D possibly being TRBD1 (5 bases). CDR3 length: 18 residues. Germline CDR1 and CDR2: MNHEY and SVGAGI. V lost 3 bases and J lost 0, with 18 bases in between. The CDR3 DNA reads as TGTGCCAGCAGTTATTTCGGGGTCGGAGGGGATAGCAATCAGCCCCAGCATTTT. Protein: CASSYFGVGGDSNQPQHF.

This sequence joins TRBV3-1 and TRBJ1-4, with D unresolved. Trimming pared 1 base from V and 8 bases from J, leaving 14 bases between. CDR1 and CDR2 from the germline V gene are LGHDT and YNNKEL (reference sequence). The CDR3 runs 15 residues. The CDR3 bases are TGTGCCAGCAGCCAAGGTGGGAGGGTTGGCGAAAAACTGTTTTTT. Its translation is CASSQGGRVGEKLFF.

V and J are TRBV5-6 and TRBJ2-2; TRBD1 matches 7 bases. V was clipped by 4 bases and J by 0 bases; unmatched bases: 6. The CDR3 sequence is 16 residues long. Germline lookup yields CDR1 SGHDT and CDR2 YYEEEE. CDR3 bases: TGTGCCAGCAGCAGACAGGGCCCAACGAACACCGGGGAGCTGTTTTTT. Amino acid sequence: CASSRQGPTNTGELFF.

This clonotype was counted only a few times. V is TRBV25-1 and J is TRBJ1-3; 7 bases fit TRBD1. The junction had 3 bases not matched to a gene; V was cut back by 4 bases and J by 0 bases. The CDR3 has 15 amino acids. Germline CDR1 and CDR2: MGHDK and SYGVNS. The DNA of the CDR3 is TGTGCCAGCAGTGTAAGACAGGGCTCTGGAAACACCATATATTTT. Encoded protein: CASSVRQGSGNTIYF.

The chain is built from TRBV29-1 and TRBJ2-3, with 7 bases fitting TRBD2. CDR1 is SQVTM, CDR2 ANQGSEA, per germline. CDR3 size: 13 residues. Losses at the gene ends were 5 bases for V and 3 bases for J; bases not matched to a gene: 5. The CDR3, as DNA: TGCAGCGTTAGACTAGCTGGGACAGATACGCAGTATTTT. Translated, it gives CSVRLAGTDTQYF.

This clonotype has just a few counts. This chain links TRBV12-3 or TRBV12-4 with TRBJ1-5; unclear D gene. The length of the CDR3 is 17 residues. Trimming left V 5 bases short and J 0 bases short, with 17 bases between. The CDR3 spells CASSPRTGIDSNQPQHF. CDR3 nucleotide sequence: TGTGCCAGCAGTCCCAGAACCGGGATTGATAGCAATCAGCCCCAGCATTTT.

This clonotype was seen more than once but under ten times. J is TRBJ1-1 and V is TRBV5-1; no definite D call. The CDR3 loop spans 13 amino acids. Germline loops: CDR1 SGHRS, CDR2 YFSETQ. Trimming left V 0 bases short and J 4 bases short, with 7 bases between. The CDR3 sequence: CASSLGAGTEAFF. The CDR3 region has the DNA TGCGCCAGCAGCTTGGGGGCCGGCACTGAAGCTTTCTTT.

The rearrangement uses TRBV20-1 and TRBJ2-5; the match to TRBD2 covers 7 bases. The V gene's germline CDR1 is DFQATT and CDR2 SNEGSKA (reference sequence). The CDR3 totals 16 residues. V shed 3 bases and J 1 base; nucleotides not matched to a gene: 11. The CDR3 DNA sequence: TGCAGTGCTAGTCCCTTCGGGGTAGCGGGCCAAGAGACCCAGTACTTC. This translates into CSASPFGVAGQETQYF.

The rearrangement links TRBV9 to TRBJ1-2; tentatively, D is TRBD1 (6 bases). Trimming cost V 3 bases and J 2 bases, with 14 bases left between them. CDR1 is SGDLS and CDR2 is YYNGEE in the germline V gene. The CDR3 extends over 15 amino acids. CDR3 sequence: CASSARDTLNYGYTF. The CDR3 bases are TGTGCCAGCAGCGCCCGGGACACCTTAAACTATGGCTACACCTTC. Complete variable domain (other parts from reference TRBV9 and TRBJ1-2): DSGVTQTPKHLITATGQRVTLRCSPRSGDLSVYWYQQSLDQGLQFLIQYYNGEERAKGNILERFSAQQFPDLHSELNLSSLELGDSALYFCASSARDTLNYGYTFGSGTRLTVV.

The V call is TRBV12-3 or TRBV12-4, the J call TRBJ2-1, with 10 bases fitting TRBD2. The CDR3 totals 18 residues. The V segment lost 2 bases and the J segment 2 bases; nucleotides outside the gene matches: 9. The DNA for the CDR3 is TGTGCCAGCAGTTTACCAGCGGGAGGGCCGGGTACCTACAATGAGCAGTTCTTC. Translating gives CASSLPAGGPGTYNEQFF.

The chain carries TRBV20-1 and TRBJ2-7; 11 bases are shared with TRBD1. V dropped 5 bases and J dropped 4; count of bases not matched to a gene: 4. Germline loops: CDR1 DFQATT, CDR2 SNEGSKA (reference sequence). The CDR3 is 13 amino acids. The CDR3 protein is CSAGRDRGYEQYF. CDR3 in DNA: TGCAGTGCTGGACGGGACAGGGGGTACGAGCAGTACTTC.

V is TRBV6-1 and J is TRBJ2-3; 9 positions match TRBD1. The CDR3 is 16 residues long. Trimming removed 6 bases from V and 1 base from J; junction bases left unmatched: 8. Germline CDR1 and CDR2: MNHNS and SASEGT. The CDR3 nucleotides read TGTGCCAGCAGGAACAGGGGGCTGGGGGGCACAGATACGCAGTATTTT. As protein: CASRNRGLGGTDTQYF.

This sequence joins TRBV29-1 and TRBJ2-3, with 7 nucleotides matching TRBD1. The CDR3 has 15 amino acids. The junction had 11 bases not matched to a gene; V was cut back by 6 bases and J by 2 bases. Germline V lookup: CDR1 SQVTM, CDR2 ANQGSEA. CDR3 nucleotide sequence: TGCAGCGTAGGCACAGGGGAAGGGATCACAGATACGCAGTATTTT. As protein: CSVGTGEGITDTQYF.